These T cell receptor beta chains were read from a single sample in a study of T cell changes during pregnancy in multiple sclerosis. This table comes from immunoSEQ multiplex PCR, and its TCRdb copy is limited to in-frame clones, with some not included. The table includes 70,000 or so clones, 85% to 95% detected once. The starting material was CD4+ T cells from peripheral blood mononuclear cells, obtained before pregnancy. All receptors derive from a female donor with multiple sclerosis, enrolled in a pregnancy study. The CDR3 runs from the conserved cysteine through the conserved F or W. D genes are given only for firm matches. Clone size, where shown, is once, few, many, or a class for clones that have expanded.

j_gene | abundance | v_gene | d_gene | CDR3aa | CDR3nt
TRBJ2-7 | NA | TRBV7-2 | NA | CASSLVTALSYEQYF | TGTGCCAGCAGCTTAGTGACAGCCCTCTCCTACGAGCAGTACTTC
TRBJ1-2 | NA | TRBV7-8 | TRBD1 | CASSLGTGGFAF | TGTGCCAGCAGCTTAGGGACAGGGGGCTTCGCCTTC
TRBJ2-1 | NA | TRBV18 | NA | CASSLVEGSYNEQFF | TGTGCCAGCTCACTCGTTGAGGGTTCCTACAATGAGCAGTTCTTC
TRBJ2-1 | NA | TRBV7-9 | TRBD2 | CASSRLAGGNNEQFF | TGTGCCAGCAGCCGATTAGCGGGGGGGAACAATGAGCAGTTCTTC
TRBJ2-3 | NA | TRBV18 | TRBD2 | CASSPPGLADTQYF | TGTGCCAGCTCACCTCCCGGACTAGCGGATACGCAGTATTTT
TRBJ2-1 | NA | TRBV20-1 | NA | CSARFRQTQFF | TGCAGTGCTAGATTCCGGCAGACTCAGTTCTTC
TRBJ2-3 | few | TRBV5-4 | TRBD2 | CASSRSGRAPDTQYF | TGTGCCAGCAGCAGAAGCGGGAGGGCCCCAGATACGCAGTATTTT
TRBJ2-7 | NA | TRBV2 | NA | CASSGSGDQSRQYF | TGTGCCAGCAGTGGGTCGGGGGACCAGTCACGGCAGTACTTC
TRBJ1-4 | NA | TRBV10-3 | NA | CAISPEETNEKLFF | TGTGCCATCAGCCCTGAGGAGACTAATGAAAAACTGTTTTTT
TRBJ2-3 | NA | TRBV4-3 | NA | CASSQDRFKQYF | TGCGCCAGCAGCCAAGATCGGTTTAAGCAGTATTTT
TRBJ2-3 | few | TRBV5-1 | NA | CASSLGVGEGDTQYF | TGCGCCAGCAGCTTGGGGGTCGGAGAAGGAGATACGCAGTATTTT
TRBJ2-2 | NA | TRBV5-5 | NA | CASSLGSTGELFF | TGTGCCAGCAGCTTGGGCAGCACCGGGGAGCTGTTTTTT
TRBJ2-5 | NA | TRBV19 | TRBD2 | CASSITSGGRETQYF | TGTGCCAGTAGTATTACTAGCGGGGGACGAGAGACCCAGTACTTC
TRBJ1-6 | NA | TRBV27 | NA | CASRGSSSYNSPLHF | TGTGCCAGCCGAGGGTCCAGCTCCTATAATTCACCCCTCCACTTT
TRBJ1-1 | once | TRBV30 | NA | CAWRGEEIMNTEAFF | TGTGCCTGGAGAGGGGAAGAGATCATGAACACTGAAGCTTTCTTT
TRBJ1-1 | NA | TRBV7-2 | NA | CASSGDRNTEAFF | TGTGCCAGCAGCGGCGACAGGAACACTGAAGCTTTCTTT
TRBJ2-3 | NA | TRBV9 | NA | CTSNIDSSTDTQYF | TGTACCAGCAACATAGACAGTAGCACAGATACGCAGTATTTT
TRBJ2-2 | NA | TRBV5-4 | NA | CASSSEGAGELFF | TGTGCCAGCAGCTCCGAAGGGGCCGGGGAGCTGTTTTTT
TRBJ2-3 | NA | TRBV5-6 | NA | CASSFPSSTDTQYF | TGTGCCAGCAGCTTCCCCTCTAGCACAGATACGCAGTATTTT
TRBJ1-1 | NA | TRBV29-1 | TRBD1 | CSVLGTGNTEAFF | TGCAGCGTTCTGGGGACAGGGAACACTGAAGCTTTCTTT
TRBJ2-3 | NA | TRBV9 | TRBD1 | CASSTNRGVGDTQYF | TGTGCCAGCAGCACCAACAGGGGGGTAGGAGATACGCAGTATTTT
TRBJ2-1 | NA | TRBV28 | TRBD2 | CASSFRKRASGSPTHEQFF | TGTGCCAGCAGTTTCAGAAAGAGGGCTAGCGGGAGTCCGACCCATGAGCAGTTCTTC
TRBJ2-1 | NA | TRBV7-8 | NA | CASSASSHAGSVYNEQFF | TGTGCCAGCAGCGCATCATCACATGCGGGCTCCGTCTACAATGAGCAGTTCTTC
TRBJ1-2 | once | TRBV9 | NA | CASSVDPGVNYGYTF | TGTGCCAGCAGCGTAGATCCAGGGGTGAACTATGGCTACACCTTC
TRBJ1-4 | NA | TRBV7-2 | NA | CASSFKSAGITNEKLFF | TGTGCCAGCAGCTTCAAGTCCGCAGGGATCACTAATGAAAAACTGTTTTTT
TRBJ1-6 | NA | TRBV21-1 | NA | CATPGTRNSPLHF | TGTGCCACCCCCGGGACACGAAATTCACCCCTCCACTTT
TRBJ2-7 | once | TRBV11-2 | TRBD1 | CASSLRQGKVRFSYEQYF | TGTGCCAGCAGCCTTCGACAGGGGAAGGTTAGATTCTCCTACGAGCAGTACTTC
TRBJ2-5 | NA | TRBV25-1 | NA | CASSESGRRETQYF | TGTGCCAGCAGTGAATCCGGAAGGAGAGAGACCCAGTACTTC
TRBJ2-7 | NA | TRBV6-1 | TRBD2 | CASKGTIHYEQYF | TGTGCCAGCAAAGGGACTATACATTACGAGCAGTACTTC
TRBJ2-7 | NA | TRBV28 | TRBD2 | CASSCSGTSGRGYCEQYF | TGTGCCAGCAGTTGTTCCGGGACTAGCGGGAGGGGGTATTGCGAGCAGTACTTC
TRBJ1-2 | NA | TRBV6-1 | TRBD1 | CASSERTGKNYGYTF | TGTGCCAGCAGTGAGAGGACAGGGAAAAACTATGGCTACACCTTC
TRBJ2-1 | NA | TRBV5-4 | NA | CASTHGGHEQFF | TGTGCCAGCACCCACGGGGGGCATGAGCAGTTCTTC
TRBJ2-1 | NA | TRBV6-1 | NA | CASSESRYNEQFF | TGTGCCAGCAGTGAAAGTCGGTACAATGAGCAGTTCTTC
TRBJ2-3 | NA | TRBV2 | NA | CAINRAYTQYF | TGTGCCATTAACAGGGCCTATACGCAGTATTTT
TRBJ2-6 | NA | TRBV28 | TRBD2 | CASSRGGSGANVLTF | TGTGCCAGCAGTCGGGGGGGGTCTGGGGCCAACGTCCTGACTTTC
TRBJ2-2 | NA | TRBV6-5 | TRBD1 | CASSYRGTDTGELFF | TGTGCCAGCAGTTACAGAGGGACAGACACCGGGGAGCTGTTTTTT
TRBJ2-5 | NA | TRBV5-4 | TRBD2 | CASSPAGGLQETQYF | TGTGCCAGCAGCCCGGCGGGGGGGCTTCAAGAGACCCAGTACTTC
TRBJ2-1 | NA | TRBV10-3 | NA | CAINEGTYNEQFF | TGTGCCATCAACGAGGGCACCTACAATGAGCAGTTCTTC
TRBJ2-1 | NA | TRBV5-6 | TRBD2 | CASSLTAGGLYEQFF | TGTGCCAGCAGCTTAACAGCGGGGGGCTTGTATGAGCAGTTCTTC
TRBJ2-3 | NA | TRBV7-3 | NA | CASSPGLSPDTQYF | TGTGCCAGCAGTCCGGGACTGTCCCCAGATACGCAGTATTTT
TRBJ1-4 | NA | TRBV5-6 | TRBD1 | CASSRGQGATNEKLFF | TGTGCCAGCAGCCGAGGACAGGGTGCAACTAATGAAAAACTGTTTTTT
TRBJ2-4 | NA | TRBV28 | TRBD2 | CASRSSGRAAAKNIQYF | TGTGCCAGCAGGTCCAGCGGGAGGGCCGCTGCCAAAAACATTCAGTACTTC
TRBJ2-3 | NA | TRBV9 | NA | CASSAVAASTDTQYF | TGTGCCAGCAGCGCAGTAGCGGCCAGCACAGATACGCAGTATTTT
TRBJ2-7 | NA | TRBV6-6 | NA | CASSYPPSGGLYEQYF | TGTGCCAGCAGTTACCCCCCATCGGGGGGCCTCTACGAGCAGTACTTC
TRBJ1-2 | NA | TRBV27 | NA | CASSLQGNYGYTF | TGTGCCAGCAGTTTACAGGGCAACTATGGCTACACCTTC
TRBJ2-1 | NA | TRBV7-9 | NA | CASSPGVAIYNEQFF | TGTGCCAGCAGCCCAGGGGTAGCCATCTACAATGAGCAGTTCTTC
TRBJ1-1 | NA | TRBV10-3 | NA | CAISDRNTEAFF | TGTGCCATCAGTGACCGGAACACTGAAGCTTTCTTT
TRBJ2-7 | once | TRBV7-6 | NA | CASSLAQGEYEQYF | TGTGCCAGCAGCTTAGCACAGGGTGAATACGAGCAGTACTTC
TRBJ1-2 | NA | TRBV2 | NA | CATKQAVNYGYTF | TGTGCCACCAAACAGGCGGTCAACTATGGCTACACCTTC
TRBJ2-1 | NA | TRBV5-1 | NA | CASSLEEGLKFF | TGCGCCAGCAGCCTCGAGGAGGGGCTTAAGTTCTTC
TRBJ1-5 | NA | TRBV5-1 | TRBD1 | CASSFGDSSNQPQHF | TGCGCCAGCAGCTTCGGGGACAGTAGCAATCAGCCCCAGCATTTT
TRBJ2-3 | NA | TRBV30 | TRBD2 | CAWSASGGPSDTQYF | TGTGCCTGGAGTGCGAGCGGGGGCCCCTCAGATACGCAGTATTTT
TRBJ2-3 | NA | TRBV30 | NA | CAWSGNTQYF | TGTGCCTGGAGCGGGAATACGCAGTATTTT